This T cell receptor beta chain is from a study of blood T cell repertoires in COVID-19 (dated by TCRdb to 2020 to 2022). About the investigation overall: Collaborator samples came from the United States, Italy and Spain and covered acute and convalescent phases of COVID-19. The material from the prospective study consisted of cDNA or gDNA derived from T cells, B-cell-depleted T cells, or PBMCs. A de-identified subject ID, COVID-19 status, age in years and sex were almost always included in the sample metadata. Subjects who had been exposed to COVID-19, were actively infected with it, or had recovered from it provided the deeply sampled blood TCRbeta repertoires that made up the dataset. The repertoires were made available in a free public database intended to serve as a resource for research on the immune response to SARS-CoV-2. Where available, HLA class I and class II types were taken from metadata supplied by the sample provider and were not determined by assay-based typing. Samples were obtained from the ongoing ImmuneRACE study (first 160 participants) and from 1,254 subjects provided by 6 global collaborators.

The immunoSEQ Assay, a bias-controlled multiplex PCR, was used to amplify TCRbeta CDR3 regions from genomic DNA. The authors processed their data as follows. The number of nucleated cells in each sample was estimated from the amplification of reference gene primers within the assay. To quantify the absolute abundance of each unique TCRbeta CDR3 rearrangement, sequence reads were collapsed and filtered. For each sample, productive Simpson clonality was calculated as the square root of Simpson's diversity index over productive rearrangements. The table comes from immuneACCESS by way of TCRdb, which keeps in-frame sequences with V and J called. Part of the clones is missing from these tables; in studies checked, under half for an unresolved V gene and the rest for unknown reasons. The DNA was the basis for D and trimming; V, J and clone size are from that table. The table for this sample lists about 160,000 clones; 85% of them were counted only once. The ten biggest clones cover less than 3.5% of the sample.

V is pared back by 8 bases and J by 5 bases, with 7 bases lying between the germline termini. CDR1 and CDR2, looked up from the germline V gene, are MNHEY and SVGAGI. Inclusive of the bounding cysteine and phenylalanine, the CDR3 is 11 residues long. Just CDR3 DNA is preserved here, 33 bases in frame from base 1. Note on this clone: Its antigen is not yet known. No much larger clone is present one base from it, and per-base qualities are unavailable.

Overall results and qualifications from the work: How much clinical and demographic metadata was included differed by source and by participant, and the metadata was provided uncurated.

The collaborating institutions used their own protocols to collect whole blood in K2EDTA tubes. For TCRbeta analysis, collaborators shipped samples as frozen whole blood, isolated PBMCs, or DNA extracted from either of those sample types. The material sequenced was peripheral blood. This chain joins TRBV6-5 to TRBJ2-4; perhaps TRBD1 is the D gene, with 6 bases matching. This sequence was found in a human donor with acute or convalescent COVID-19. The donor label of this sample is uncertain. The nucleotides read TGTGCCAGCCAGGGGCAAAACATTCAGTACTTC. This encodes CASQGQNIQYF.